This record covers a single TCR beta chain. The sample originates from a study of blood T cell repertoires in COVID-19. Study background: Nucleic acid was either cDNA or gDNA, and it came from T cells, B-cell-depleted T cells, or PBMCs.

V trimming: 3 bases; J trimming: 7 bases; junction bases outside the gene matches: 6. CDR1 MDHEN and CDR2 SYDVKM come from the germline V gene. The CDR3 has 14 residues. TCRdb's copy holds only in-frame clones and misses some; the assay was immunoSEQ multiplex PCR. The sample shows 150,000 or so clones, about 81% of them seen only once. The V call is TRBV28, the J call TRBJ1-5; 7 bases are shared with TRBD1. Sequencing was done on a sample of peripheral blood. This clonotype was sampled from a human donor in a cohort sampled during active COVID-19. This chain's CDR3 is CASSFHTGAQPQHF. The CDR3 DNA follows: TGTGCCAGCAGTTTTCATACAGGGGCCCAGCCCCAGCATTTT.